The 30 T cell receptor beta chains given below trace back to one sample, sequenced in a study of OX40 agonist ivuxolimab in advanced cancers. Generated by immunoSEQ multiplex PCR, the TCRdb table keeps only in-frame clones and is missing some. The sample lists around 80,000 clones, 70% to 90% occurring once. The material was CD4+ or CD8+ T cells sorted from blood, obtained in a trial of the OX40 agonist ivuxolimab. Every receptor here comes from an adult with an advanced solid tumor such as melanoma, head and neck, liver or kidney cancer.

The genes are TRBV5-4 and TRBJ2-1; TRBD1 matches 7 bases. Germline loops: CDR1 SGHNT, CDR2 YYREEE (reference sequence). The V gene end was trimmed by 4 bases and the J gene end by 5 bases; junction bases not matched to a gene: 3. The CDR3 has 13 amino acids. CDR3 bases: TGTGCCAGCAGCCTAGACAGGGACAATGAGCAGTTCTTC. This encodes CASSLDRDNEQFF.

The chain combines TRBV2 with TRBJ1-1; unclear D gene. From germline, CDR1 is SNHLY and CDR2 FYNNEI. The CDR3 contains 16 residues. Trimming cost V 7 bases and J 0 bases, with 18 bases left between them. The CDR3 region is CASKPGQPYMNTEAFF. The DNA of the CDR3 is TGTGCCAGCAAACCCGGGCAGCCATACATGAACACTGAAGCTTTCTTT. Combining the CDR3 with reference TRBV2 and TRBJ1-1 gives the whole variable domain EPEVTQTPSHQVTQMGQEVILRCVPISNHLYFYWYRQILGQKVEFLVSFYNNEISEKSEIFDDQFSVERPDGSNFTLKIRSTKLEDSAMYFCASKPGQPYMNTEAFFGQGTRLTVV.

The chain is built from TRBV2 and TRBJ2-2, with D hard to call. Trimming removed 4 bases from V and 0 bases from J, with 9 bases in between. Germline loops: CDR1 SNHLY, CDR2 FYNNEI. CDR3 length: 15 amino acids. The CDR3, as DNA: TGTGCCAGCAGTGTGGCCGGAGCGAACACCGGGGAGCTGTTTTTT. It yields the protein CASSVAGANTGELFF.

This sequence joins TRBV28 and TRBJ1-5; TRBD1 aligns across 7 bases. CDR3 length equals 15 residues. The junction had 9 bases not matched to a gene; V was cut back by 8 bases and J by 2 bases. The germline V gene has CDR1 MDHEN and CDR2 SYDVKM. In DNA form, the CDR3 reads TGTGCCAGCCAGACAGGGTCGAGTGGCAATCAGCCCCAGCATTTT. It is translated as CASQTGSSGNQPQHF. Based on the CDR3 plus reference TRBV28 and TRBJ1-5, the full variable domain is DVKVTQSSRYLVKRTGEKVFLECVQDMDHENMFWYRQDPGLGLRLIYFSYDVKMKEKGDIPEGYSVSREKKERFSLILESASTNQTSMYLCASQTGSSGNQPQHFGDGTRLSIL.

The chain uses TRBV6-5 and TRBJ1-2; 10 nucleotides agree with TRBD1. The CDR3 runs 16 residues. Germline trimming cut 2 bases from V and 2 bases from J; bases unmatched to any gene: 5. CDR1 MNHEY and CDR2 SVGAGI come from the germline V gene. Here the CDR3 DNA reads TGTGCCAGCAGTTACCCGAGGGGACAGGGGAACTATGGCTACACCTTC. Its protein product is CASSYPRGQGNYGYTF.

The chain couples TRBV6-1 to TRBJ2-4; a possible D gene is TRBD2 (6 bases). V was clipped by 3 bases and J by 3 bases, with 12 bases between them. This CDR3 has 15 residues. The V gene's germline CDR1 is MNHNS and CDR2 SASEGT. CDR3 in amino acids: CASSDEGRFKNIQYF. In DNA form, the CDR3 reads TGTGCCAGCAGTGATGAGGGGAGGTTCAAAAACATTCAGTACTTC.

The rearrangement links TRBV7-9 to TRBJ2-5; maybe TRBD2 (6 bases). The closer fit of TRBJ2-7 to the DNA end suggests the J call may be wrong. The CDR3 runs to 13 residues. CDR1 is SEHNR and CDR2 is FQNEAQ in the germline V gene (reference sequence). Here the CDR3 DNA reads TGTGCCAGCAGCTTTAGCGGAACCTACGAGCAGTACTTC. Translation: CASSFSGTYEQYF.

V is TRBV6-6 and J is TRBJ2-1; 10 bases align to TRBD1. There are 15 residues in the CDR3. Germline trimming cut 2 bases from V and 8 bases from J; bases unmatched to any gene: 6. Per germline, CDR1 MNHNY and CDR2 SVGAGI (reference sequence). The CDR3 is CASSYTGQGVDEQFF. CDR3 in DNA: TGTGCCAGCAGTTACACTGGACAGGGGGTCGATGAGCAGTTCTTC.

This clone has just one count. J is TRBJ1-1 and V is TRBV7-2; D is possibly TRBD1 (5 bases). The CDR3 totals 16 residues. Germline V lookup: CDR1 SGHTA, CDR2 FQGNSA. Trimming stripped 4 bases from V and 0 bases from J, with 15 bases between. This CDR3 reads CASSSRGGSMNTEAFF. The CDR3 nucleotides are TGTGCCAGCAGCTCAAGGGGTGGCAGTATGAACACTGAAGCTTTCTTT. Combining the CDR3 with reference TRBV7-2 and TRBJ1-1 gives the whole variable domain GAGVSQSPSNKVTEKGKDVELRCDPISGHTALYWYRQSLGQGLEFLIYFQGNSAPDKSGLPSDRFSAERTGGSVSTLTIQRTQQEDSAVYLCASSSRGGSMNTEAFFGQGTRLTVV.

This clone was seen more than once but under ten times. V usage is TRBV9 and J usage is TRBJ1-2; 7 bases line up with TRBD1. This CDR3 is built from 13 residues. The germline V gene has CDR1 SGDLS and CDR2 YYNGEE. The ends lost 6 bases at V and 7 bases at J; junction bases unmatched: 9. The CDR3 nucleotides are TGTGCCAGCAACCGGGACAGCCTTGGTGGCTACACCTTC. Encoded protein: CASNRDSLGGYTF.

This CDR3 reads CASSPQWGGGRETQYF. The CDR3 nucleotides read TGTGCCAGCAGTCCCCAGTGGGGCGGGGGGCGAGAGACCCAGTACTTC. The chain employs TRBV28 and TRBJ2-5; 8 bases are shared with TRBD2. Germline V CDR1 and CDR2: MDHEN, SYDVKM. J was trimmed by 4 bases and V by 5 bases; bases with no gene match: 12. CDR3 length equals 16 residues.

The V call is TRBV11-2, the J call TRBJ2-2; 9 bases agree with TRBD2. V shed 0 bases and J 6 bases; nucleotides not matched to a gene: 5. Germline V gene lookup returns CDR1 SGHAT and CDR2 FQNNGV. The CDR3 consists of 16 residues. The chain's CDR3 is CASSLDLAGGPGELFF. The CDR3 bases are TGTGCCAGCAGCTTAGATTTGGCGGGGGGGCCCGGGGAGCTGTTTTTT.

V usage is TRBV6-5 and J usage is TRBJ2-3; 7 bases are a match to TRBD1. Germline loops: CDR1 MNHEY, CDR2 SVGAGI. The CDR3 has 14 amino acids. V shed 5 bases, J shed 4 bases, and the junction held 6 bases outside the gene matches. The CDR3, as DNA: TGTGCCAGCAGTACAGGGGTGAGATCAGATACGCAGTATTTT. This codes for CASSTGVRSDTQYF.

The V gene is TRBV29-1, the J gene TRBJ1-2; weak D call: TRBD1 (5 bases). The CDR3 is made up of 15 amino acids. Trimming shortened V by 7 bases and J by 1 base, and 19 bases separated the two germline ends. Germline V CDR1 and CDR2: SQVTM, ANQGSEA. CDR3 residues: CSALLPWTSNYGYTF. CDR3 coding DNA: TGCAGCGCCCTGTTACCGTGGACAAGTAACTATGGCTACACCTTC. Variable domain in full (rest from reference TRBV29-1 and TRBJ1-2): SAVISQKPSRDICQRGTSLTIQCQVDSQVTMMFWYRQQPGQSLTLIATANQGSEATYESGFVIDKFPISRPNLTFSTLTVSNMSPEDSSIYLCSALLPWTSNYGYTFGSGTRLTVV.

The V and J genes are TRBV9 and TRBJ1-2; D not certain. CDR1 is SGDLS and CDR2 is YYNGEE in the germline V gene. The CDR3 is 16 residues long. Trimming took off 0 bases at V and 2 bases at J, with 14 bases between the two ends. CDR3 DNA: TGTGCCAGCAGCGTAGTCCTACCTGGTTTGAACTATGGCTACACCTTC. It codes for CASSVVLPGLNYGYTF.

This chain connects TRBV15 to TRBJ2-6; D possibly matches TRBD1 or TRBD2 (6 bases each). CDR3 length: 16 residues. Germline V gives CDR1 LNHNV, CDR2 YYDKDF (reference sequence). Trimming cost V 0 bases and J 2 bases, with 8 bases left between them. For the CDR3, the DNA is TGTGCCACCAGCAGAGATAGGGGGGCTGGGGCCAACGTCCTGACTTTC. Amino acid sequence: CATSRDRGAGANVLTF.

The V call is TRBV7-9, the J call TRBJ1-3, with D unclear. Germline V lookup: CDR1 SEHNR, CDR2 FQNEAQ (reference sequence). The V gene lost 2 bases and the J gene lost 0 bases, with 14 bases spanning the gap. The CDR3 length is 17 residues. The chain's CDR3 is CASSLWSDGSSGNTIYF. The CDR3 DNA reads TGTGCCAGCAGCTTATGGTCGGACGGCAGCTCTGGAAACACCATATATTTT.

This chain links TRBV29-1 with TRBJ1-3; a possible D gene is TRBD1 (6 bases). The CDR3 runs to 15 residues. Trimming shortened V by 4 bases and J by 2 bases, and 15 bases separated the two germline ends. Germline V lookup: CDR1 SQVTM, CDR2 ANQGSEA. The CDR3 region is CSVGGFSGAGNTIYF. The DNA for the CDR3 is TGCAGCGTTGGAGGGTTCTCAGGGGCTGGAAACACCATATATTTT.

J is TRBJ2-1 and V is TRBV7-2, with 7 bases lining up with TRBD2. Germline V gene lookup returns CDR1 SGHTA and CDR2 FQGNSA. This CDR3 is 16 amino acids long. Unmatched junction bases numbered 17, after V lost 8 bases and J lost 7 bases. CDR3 bases: TGTGCCAGCTCTCCTATTTCGGCTAGCGGCACTAATGAGCAGTTCTTC. Amino acid sequence: CASSPISASGTNEQFF.

The chain employs TRBV5-6 and TRBJ1-6; unclear D gene. The germline CDR1 and CDR2 sequences are SGHDT and YYEEEE. Trimming left V 0 bases short and J 4 bases short, with 8 bases between. The CDR3 has 15 amino acids. Here the CDR3 reads CASSLVQAYNSPLHF. The CDR3 bases are TGTGCCAGCAGCTTGGTGCAGGCGTATAATTCACCCCTCCACTTT. Supplemented by reference TRBV5-6 and TRBJ1-6, the full variable domain reads DAGVTQSPTHLIKTRGQQVTLRCSPKSGHDTVSWYQQALGQGPQFIFQYYEEEERQRGNFPDRFSGHQFPNYSSELNVNALLLGDSALYLCASSLVQAYNSPLHFGNGTRLTVT.

V usage is TRBV28 and J usage is TRBJ1-2, with 7 nucleotides matching TRBD1. Germline V gene lookup returns CDR1 MDHEN and CDR2 SYDVKM. The CDR3 covers 15 residues. V trimming: 6 bases; J trimming: 4 bases; junction bases outside the gene matches: 11. The CDR3 is CASSPIGQASYGYTF. The DNA for the CDR3 is TGTGCCAGCAGCCCCATCGGACAGGCGAGCTATGGCTACACCTTC.

The genes are TRBV30 and TRBJ2-7; D is uncertain. This CDR3 spans 12 amino acids. The germline V and J ends were trimmed by 0 bases and 9 bases, with 12 bases remaining between them. From germline, CDR1 is GTSNPN and CDR2 SVGIG (reference sequence). The CDR3 is CAWSVGSKGQYF. The CDR3 DNA is TGTGCCTGGAGTGTAGGAAGTAAGGGGCAGTACTTC.

V gene TRBV19 combines with J gene TRBJ2-3, with 10 bases identical to TRBD2. The CDR3 runs to 14 residues. Germline assignment: CDR1 LNHDA and CDR2 SQIVND (reference sequence). The J segment lost 0 bases and the V segment lost 6 bases, leaving 0 bases of the junction unmatched. This chain's CDR3 is CASRTSGSTDTQYF. CDR3 nucleotides: TGTGCCAGTAGGACTAGCGGGAGCACAGATACGCAGTATTTT.

This chain uses TRBV30 with TRBJ2-7; D unclear. CDR3 length equals 14 residues. V gave up 2 bases and J gave up 2 bases, with 13 bases separating them. Germline CDR1 GTSNPN, CDR2 SVGIG (reference sequence). In DNA form, the CDR3 reads TGTGCCTGGAGTTTACCTCCGGCTACCTACGAGCAGTACTTC. This sequence encodes CAWSLPPATYEQYF.

A note on this clone: The same CDR3 arises from other DNA sequences in this sample as well. This chain uses TRBV18 with TRBJ1-1; 7 bases are a match to TRBD1. CDR3 length: 14 residues. Germline V gives CDR1 KGHSH, CDR2 LQKENI. V was pared by 3 bases and J by 1 base, with 2 bases of the junction left unmatched. The CDR3 loop reads CASSPDRTNTEAFF. CDR3 nucleotides: TGTGCCAGCTCACCGGACAGGACGAACACTGAAGCTTTCTTT.

The chain uses TRBV19 and TRBJ1-1; 8 bases agree with TRBD1. Germline V gives CDR1 LNHDA, CDR2 SQIVND (reference sequence). The trim removed 1 base at V and 4 bases at J, leaving 5 bases unmatched. The CDR3 is 15 amino acids. The CDR3 protein is CASSIVGRGLTEAFF. Here the CDR3 DNA reads TGTGCCAGTAGTATAGTAGGCAGGGGGCTCACTGAAGCTTTCTTT.

The chain carries TRBV5-6 and TRBJ1-1; D gene ambiguous. Germline CDR1 and CDR2: SGHDT and YYEEEE. V was pared by 4 bases and J by 3 bases, with 16 bases between. The CDR3 totals 15 residues. The DNA of the CDR3 is TGTGCCAGCAGCCTCTTCGGCGGGCCGCACACTGAAGCTTTCTTT. Protein: CASSLFGGPHTEAFF.

The chain is built from TRBV18 and TRBJ1-2; TRBD1 matches at 8 bases. Germline CDR1 reads KGHSH; CDR2 reads LQKENI. The V gene end was trimmed by 3 bases and the J gene end by 8 bases; junction bases not matched to a gene: 5. The CDR3 covers 13 residues. The CDR3 coding sequence is TGTGCCAGCTCACCCCAGACAGGGGCCGGCTACACCTTC. Amino acid sequence: CASSPQTGAGYTF.

This chain links TRBV10-2 with TRBJ2-7; perhaps TRBD1 as D (5 bases). The CDR3 runs 14 residues. Germline CDR1 and CDR2: WSHSY and SAAADI. The V end was cut by 7 bases, the J end by 3 bases, with 16 bases between. CDR3 coding DNA: TGCGCCAGCACCCCGTCCCTTACAGGCTACGAGCAGTACTTC. Its translation: CASTPSLTGYEQYF.

The V gene is TRBV11-3, the J gene TRBJ2-5; no clear D gene. The CDR3 extends over 13 amino acids. V lost 0 bases, J lost 6 bases, and 8 bases lay in between. The germline V gene has CDR1 SGHNT and CDR2 YENEEA. Here the CDR3 DNA reads TGTGCCAGCAGCTTAGATCGGAGACAGACCCAGTACTTC. Its translation: CASSLDRRQTQYF.